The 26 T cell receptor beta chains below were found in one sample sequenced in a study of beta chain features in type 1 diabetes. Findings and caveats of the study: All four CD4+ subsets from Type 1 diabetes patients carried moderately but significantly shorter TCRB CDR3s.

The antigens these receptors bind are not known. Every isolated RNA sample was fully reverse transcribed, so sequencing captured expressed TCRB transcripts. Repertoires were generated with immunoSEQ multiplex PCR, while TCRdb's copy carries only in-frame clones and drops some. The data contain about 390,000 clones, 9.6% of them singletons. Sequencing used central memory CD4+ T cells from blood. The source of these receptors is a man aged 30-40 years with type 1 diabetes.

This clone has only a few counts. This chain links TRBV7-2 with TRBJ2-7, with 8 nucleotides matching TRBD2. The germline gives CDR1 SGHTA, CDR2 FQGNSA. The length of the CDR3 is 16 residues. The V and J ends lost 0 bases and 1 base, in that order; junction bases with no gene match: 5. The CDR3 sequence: CASSLASGSGSYEQYF. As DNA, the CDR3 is TGTGCCAGCAGCTTAGCCAGCGGGAGCGGGTCCTACGAGCAGTACTTC.

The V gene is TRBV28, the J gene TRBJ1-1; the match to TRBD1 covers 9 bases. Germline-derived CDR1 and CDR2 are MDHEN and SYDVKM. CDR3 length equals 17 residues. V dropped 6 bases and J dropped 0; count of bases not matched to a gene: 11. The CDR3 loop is CASSFPGQGKMNTEAFF. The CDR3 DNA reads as TGTGCCAGCAGCTTCCCCGGACAGGGGAAAATGAACACTGAAGCTTTCTTT.

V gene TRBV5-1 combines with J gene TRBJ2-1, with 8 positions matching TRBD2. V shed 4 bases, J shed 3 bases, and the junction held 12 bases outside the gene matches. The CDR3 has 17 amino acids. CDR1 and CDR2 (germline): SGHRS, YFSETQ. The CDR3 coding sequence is TGCGCCAGCAGCCCCCAAGGGAGGGGACTAGTCTACAATGAGCAGTTCTTC. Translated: CASSPQGRGLVYNEQFF. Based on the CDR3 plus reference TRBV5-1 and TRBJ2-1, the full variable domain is KAGVTQTPRYLIKTRGQQVTLSCSPISGHRSVSWYQQTPGQGLQFLFEYFSETQRNKGNFPGRFSGRQFSNSRSEMNVSTLELGDSALYLCASSPQGRGLVYNEQFFGPGTRLTVL.

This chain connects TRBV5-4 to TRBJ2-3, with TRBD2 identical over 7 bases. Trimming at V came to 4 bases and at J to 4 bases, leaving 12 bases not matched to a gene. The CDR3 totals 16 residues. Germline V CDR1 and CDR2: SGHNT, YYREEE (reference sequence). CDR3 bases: TGTGCCAGCAGCCGCAAGACTGCGGGGGTGGCAGATACGCAGTATTTT. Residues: CASSRKTAGVADTQYF.

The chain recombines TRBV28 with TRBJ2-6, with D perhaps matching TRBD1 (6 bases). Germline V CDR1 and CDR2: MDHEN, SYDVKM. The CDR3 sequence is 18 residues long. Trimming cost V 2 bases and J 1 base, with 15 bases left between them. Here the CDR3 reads CASSLRTGRGSGANVLTF. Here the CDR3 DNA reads TGTGCCAGCAGTTTACGGACCGGTAGGGGGTCTGGGGCCAACGTCCTGACTTTC.

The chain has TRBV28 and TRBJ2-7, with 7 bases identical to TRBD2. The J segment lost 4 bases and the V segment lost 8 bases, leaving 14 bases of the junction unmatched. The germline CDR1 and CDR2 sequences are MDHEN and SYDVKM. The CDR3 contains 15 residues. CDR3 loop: CASLNGASGSYEQYF. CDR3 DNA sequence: TGTGCCAGCCTGAACGGGGCTAGCGGAAGTTACGAGCAGTACTTC.

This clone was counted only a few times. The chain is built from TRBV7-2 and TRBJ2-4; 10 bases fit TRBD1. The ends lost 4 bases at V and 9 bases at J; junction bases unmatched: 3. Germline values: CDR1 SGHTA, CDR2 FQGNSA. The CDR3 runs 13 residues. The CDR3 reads CASSSGQGVIQYF. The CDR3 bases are TGTGCCAGCAGCTCAGGACAGGGGGTCATTCAGTACTTC.

CDR3 region: CASSPQAAGILNYGYTF. CDR3 nucleotide sequence: TGCGCCAGCAGCCCCCAGGCGGCGGGGATTTTGAACTATGGCTACACCTTC. This chain joins TRBV4-1 and TRBJ1-2; D remains ambiguous. The germline V gene encodes CDR1 MGHRA and CDR2 YSYEKL. The CDR3 contains 17 residues. With 4 bases removed from V and 2 bases from J, the gap between germline ends came to 20 bases.

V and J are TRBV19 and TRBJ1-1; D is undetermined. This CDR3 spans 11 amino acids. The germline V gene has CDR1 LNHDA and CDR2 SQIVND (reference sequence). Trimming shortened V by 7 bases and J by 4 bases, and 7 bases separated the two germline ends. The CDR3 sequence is CASKARTEAFF. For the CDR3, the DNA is TGTGCCAGTAAAGCACGCACTGAAGCTTTCTTT. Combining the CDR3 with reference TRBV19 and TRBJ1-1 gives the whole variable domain DGGITQSPKYLFRKEGQNVTLSCEQNLNHDAMYWYRQDPGQGLRLIYYSQIVNDFQKGDIAEGYSVSREKKESFPLTVTSAQKNPTAFYLCASKARTEAFFGQGTRLTVV.

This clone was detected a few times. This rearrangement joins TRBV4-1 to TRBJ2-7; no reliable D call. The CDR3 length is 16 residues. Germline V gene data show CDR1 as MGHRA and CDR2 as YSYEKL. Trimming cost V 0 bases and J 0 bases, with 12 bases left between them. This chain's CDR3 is CASSQETVQSSYEQYF. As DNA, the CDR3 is TGCGCCAGCAGCCAAGAGACCGTCCAGAGCTCCTACGAGCAGTACTTC.

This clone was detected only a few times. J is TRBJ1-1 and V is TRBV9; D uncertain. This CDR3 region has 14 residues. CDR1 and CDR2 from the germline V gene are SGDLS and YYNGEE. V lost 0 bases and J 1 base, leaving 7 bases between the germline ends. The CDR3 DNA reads TGTGCCAGCAGCGTAGAGGCAGAGAACACTGAAGCTTTCTTT. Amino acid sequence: CASSVEAENTEAFF. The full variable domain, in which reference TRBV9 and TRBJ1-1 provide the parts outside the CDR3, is DSGVTQTPKHLITATGQRVTLRCSPRSGDLSVYWYQQSLDQGLQFLIQYYNGEERAKGNILERFSAQQFPDLHSELNLSSLELGDSALYFCASSVEAENTEAFFGQGTRLTVV.

This CDR3 is CASSPGQGIWGETQYF. Here the CDR3 DNA reads TGTGCCAGCTCACCAGGCCAAGGGATTTGGGGAGAGACCCAGTACTTC. V and J are TRBV18 and TRBJ2-5; D remains unclear. Germline V gene lookup returns CDR1 KGHSH and CDR2 LQKENI. V was shortened by 2 bases and J by 4 bases, with 17 bases between the two germline ends. This CDR3 region has 16 residues.

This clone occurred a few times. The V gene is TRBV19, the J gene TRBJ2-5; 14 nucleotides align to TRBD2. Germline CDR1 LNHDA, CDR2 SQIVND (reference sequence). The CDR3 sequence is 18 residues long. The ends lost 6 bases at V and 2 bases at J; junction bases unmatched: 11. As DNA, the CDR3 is TGTGCCAGTAGACCGGAGGGACTAGCGGGAGAGCTTCAAGAGACCCAGTACTTC. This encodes CASRPEGLAGELQETQYF.

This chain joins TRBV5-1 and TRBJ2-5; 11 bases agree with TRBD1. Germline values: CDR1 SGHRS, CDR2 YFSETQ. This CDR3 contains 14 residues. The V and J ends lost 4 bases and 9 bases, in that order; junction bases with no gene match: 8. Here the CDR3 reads CASSPGDRGAPQYF. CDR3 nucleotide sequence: TGCGCCAGCAGCCCAGGGGACAGGGGGGCCCCCCAGTACTTC.

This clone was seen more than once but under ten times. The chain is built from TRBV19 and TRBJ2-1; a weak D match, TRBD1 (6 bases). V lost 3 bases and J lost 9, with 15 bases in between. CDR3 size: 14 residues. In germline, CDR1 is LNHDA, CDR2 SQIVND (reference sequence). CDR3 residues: CASSIPVGAGEQFF. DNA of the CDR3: TGTGCCAGTAGTATTCCAGTGGGGGCCGGTGAGCAGTTCTTC. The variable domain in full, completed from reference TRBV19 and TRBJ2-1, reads DGGITQSPKYLFRKEGQNVTLSCEQNLNHDAMYWYRQDPGQGLRLIYYSQIVNDFQKGDIAEGYSVSREKKESFPLTVTSAQKNPTAFYLCASSIPVGAGEQFFGPGTRLTVL.

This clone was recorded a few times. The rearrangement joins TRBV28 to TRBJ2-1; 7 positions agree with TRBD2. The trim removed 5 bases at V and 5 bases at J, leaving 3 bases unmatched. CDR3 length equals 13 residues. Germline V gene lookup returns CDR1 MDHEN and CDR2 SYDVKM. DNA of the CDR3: TGTGCCAGCAGTAATGGACTAGACAATGAGCAGTTCTTC. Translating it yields CASSNGLDNEQFF.

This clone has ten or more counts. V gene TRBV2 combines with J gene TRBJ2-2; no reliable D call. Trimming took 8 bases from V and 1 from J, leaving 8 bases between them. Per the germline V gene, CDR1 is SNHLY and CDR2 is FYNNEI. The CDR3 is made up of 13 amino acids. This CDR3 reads CASGPMNTGELFF. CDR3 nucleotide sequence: TGTGCCAGCGGACCGATGAACACCGGGGAGCTGTTTTTT.

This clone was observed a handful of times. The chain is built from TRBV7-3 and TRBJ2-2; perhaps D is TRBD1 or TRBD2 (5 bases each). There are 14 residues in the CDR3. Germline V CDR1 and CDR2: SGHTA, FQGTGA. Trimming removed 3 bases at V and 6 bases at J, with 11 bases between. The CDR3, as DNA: TGTGCCAGCAGCTTCGCAGGGAGATCCGGGGAGCTGTTTTTT. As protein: CASSFAGRSGELFF. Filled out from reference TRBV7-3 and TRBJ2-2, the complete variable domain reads GAGVSQTPSNKVTEKGKYVELRCDPISGHTALYWYRQSLGQGPEFLIYFQGTGAADDSGLPNDRFFAVRPEGSVSTLKIQRTERGDSAVYLCASSFAGRSGELFFGEGSRLTVL.

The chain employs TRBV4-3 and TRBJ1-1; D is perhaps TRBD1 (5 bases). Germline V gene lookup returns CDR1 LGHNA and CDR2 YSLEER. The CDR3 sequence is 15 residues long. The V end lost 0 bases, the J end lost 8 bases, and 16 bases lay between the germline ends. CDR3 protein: CASSQEGQVVGEAFF. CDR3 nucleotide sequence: TGCGCCAGCAGCCAAGAGGGGCAGGTCGTAGGGGAAGCTTTCTTT.

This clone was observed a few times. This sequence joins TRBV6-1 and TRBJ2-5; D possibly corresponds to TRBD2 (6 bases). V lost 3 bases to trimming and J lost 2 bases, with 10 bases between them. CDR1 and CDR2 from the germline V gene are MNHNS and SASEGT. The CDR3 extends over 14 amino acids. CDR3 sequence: CASSDRDLQETQYF. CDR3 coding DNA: TGTGCCAGCAGTGACAGGGACTTACAAGAGACCCAGTACTTC.

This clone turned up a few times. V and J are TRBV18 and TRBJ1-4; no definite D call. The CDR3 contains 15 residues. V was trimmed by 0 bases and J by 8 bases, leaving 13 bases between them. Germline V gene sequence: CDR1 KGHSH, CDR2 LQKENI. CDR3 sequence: CASSPPGRAGEKLFF. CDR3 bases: TGTGCCAGCTCACCACCGGGCCGGGCCGGGGAAAAACTGTTTTTT.

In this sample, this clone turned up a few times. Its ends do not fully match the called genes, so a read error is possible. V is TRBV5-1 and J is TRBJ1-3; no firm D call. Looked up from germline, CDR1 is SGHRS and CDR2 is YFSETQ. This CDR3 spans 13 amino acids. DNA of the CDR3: TGTGCCAGCAGCTTTGGGTCGAGAAACACCATATATTTT. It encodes CASSFGSRNTIYF.

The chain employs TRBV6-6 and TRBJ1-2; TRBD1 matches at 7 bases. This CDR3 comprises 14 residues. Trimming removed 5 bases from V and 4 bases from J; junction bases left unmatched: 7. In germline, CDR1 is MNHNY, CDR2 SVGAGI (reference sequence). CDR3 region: CASSGDWDSYGYTF. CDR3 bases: TGTGCCAGCAGTGGCGATTGGGACAGCTATGGCTACACCTTC.

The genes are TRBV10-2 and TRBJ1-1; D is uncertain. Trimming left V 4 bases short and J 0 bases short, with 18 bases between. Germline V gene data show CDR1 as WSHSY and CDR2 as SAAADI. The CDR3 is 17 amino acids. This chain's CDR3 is CASSATEVDSVNTEAFF. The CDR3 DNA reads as TGCGCCAGCAGTGCAACGGAAGTTGACTCAGTGAACACTGAAGCTTTCTTT.

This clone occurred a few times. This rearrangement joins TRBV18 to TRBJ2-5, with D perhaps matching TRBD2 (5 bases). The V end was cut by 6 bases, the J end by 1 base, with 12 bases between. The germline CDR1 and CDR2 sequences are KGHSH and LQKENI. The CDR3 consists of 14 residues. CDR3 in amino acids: CASSPSAVQETQYF. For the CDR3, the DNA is TGTGCCAGCTCCCCATCAGCGGTCCAAGAGACCCAGTACTTC.

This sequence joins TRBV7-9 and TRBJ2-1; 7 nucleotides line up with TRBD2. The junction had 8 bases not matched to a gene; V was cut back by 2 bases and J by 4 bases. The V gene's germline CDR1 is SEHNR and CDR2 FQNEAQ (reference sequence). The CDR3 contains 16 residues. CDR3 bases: TGTGCCAGCAGCTTATTTTGGGGGGGTAGTTACAATGAGCAGTTCTTC. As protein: CASSLFWGGSYNEQFF.